Listed below are T cell receptor beta chains from one sample, sequenced in a study of blood T cell repertoires in COVID-19. Libraries were prepared by immunoSEQ multiplex PCR; TCRdb keeps only in-frame clonotypes and omits some of them. There are more than 11,000 clones in the sample; 83% occur only once, and more than 15% lies in the top ten. The material sequenced was peripheral blood. The receptors come from a man aged 35-49 years with active or convalescent COVID-19. Each CDR3 is given with its conserved first and last residue. The D gene is left open where the match is weak. For some rows the clone size is stated as once, few or many, or as a class when expanded; others skip it.

d_call j_call clone_size v_call cdr3_aa cdr3_nt
TRBD1 TRBJ1-5 - TRBV6-5 CASSYSITGDQPQHF TGTGCCAGCAGTTACTCCATCACAGGGGATCAGCCCCAGCATTTT
- TRBJ2-2 - TRBV7-6 CASRAGGPRRYTGELFF TGTGCCAGCAGGGCTGGCGGCCCCCGAAGGTACACCGGGGAGCTGTTTTTT
- TRBJ1-1 - TRBV12-3/TRBV12-4 CASSFMEGFEAFF TGTGCCAGCAGTTTCATGGAGGGCTTTGAAGCTTTCTTT
TRBD1 TRBJ2-7 few TRBV9 CASSPIPGTGAYEQYF TGTGCCAGCAGCCCCATCCCCGGGACAGGTGCCTACGAGCAGTACTTC
TRBD1 TRBJ1-2 - TRBV7-2 CASSTAQGLYGYTF TGTGCCAGCAGCACCGCACAGGGGCTCTATGGCTACACCTTC
- TRBJ1-2 - TRBV5-1 CASSHGRTYGYTF TGCGCCAGCAGCCATGGACGGACATATGGCTACACCTTC
TRBD1 TRBJ1-2 few TRBV2 CATTGTGVGDGYTF TGTGCCACAACCGGGACAGGCGTTGGAGATGGCTACACCTTC
TRBD1 TRBJ1-4 - TRBV19 CASSLTGDLNEKLFF TGTGCCAGTAGTTTGACAGGGGACCTTAATGAAAAACTGTTTTTT
TRBD2 TRBJ2-7 - TRBV7-2 CASSLAGGAVSYEQYF TGTGCCAGCAGCTTAGCGGGAGGGGCTGTCTCCTACGAGCAGTACTTC
- TRBJ1-2 - TRBV7-9 CASSSGTFWSGYTF TGTGCCAGCAGCTCGGGTACGTTCTGGAGTGGCTACACCTTC
- TRBJ2-7 - TRBV2 CASEVRVHEQYF TGTGCCAGCGAGGTGCGGGTCCACGAGCAGTACTTC
- TRBJ1-2 - TRBV7-8 CASSLEIDSFYGYTF TGTGCCAGCAGCTTAGAAATAGACAGCTTTTATGGCTACACCTTC
TRBD2 TRBJ2-1 few TRBV7-9 CASSLAWDYGSYNEQFF TGTGCCAGCAGCTTAGCCTGGGACTACGGCTCCTACAATGAGCAGTTCTTC
TRBD1 TRBJ2-7 - TRBV18 CASSPTGTGDRGEQYF TGTGCCAGCTCACCGACAGGGACAGGGGATCGGGGCGAGCAGTACTTC
- TRBJ1-2 - TRBV19 CASKRPSSGYGYTF TGTGCCAGTAAACGACCGTCTTCGGGCTATGGCTACACCTTC
- TRBJ2-5 - TRBV7-9 CASSPYETQYF TGTGCCAGCAGCCCTTATGAGACCCAGTACTTC
- TRBJ1-2 once TRBV18 CASSPPTPTNYGYTF TGTGCCAGCTCACCACCGACACCTACTAACTATGGCTACACCTTC
TRBD1 TRBJ1-4 - TRBV7-2 CASSFRGLANEKLFF TGTGCCAGCAGTTTCAGGGGGCTTGCTAATGAAAAACTGTTTTTT
- TRBJ1-5 - TRBV5-5 CASSPWTAGPPQHF TGTGCCAGCAGCCCGTGGACAGCAGGTCCGCCCCAGCATTTT
TRBD2 TRBJ2-2 - TRBV5-1 CASSPGTSARELFF TGCGCCAGCAGCCCAGGGACTAGCGCCCGGGAGCTGTTTTTT
TRBD1 TRBJ2-2 - TRBV5-1 CASSLRQGALLGELFF TGCGCCAGCAGCTTGAGGCAGGGGGCGCTTCTCGGGGAGCTGTTTTTT
TRBD1 TRBJ2-7 - TRBV7-3 CASSSGTGFDEQYF TGTGCCAGCAGCTCCGGGACAGGGTTCGACGAGCAGTACTTC
- TRBJ1-6 - TRBV5-5 CASSLEGGGLPLHF TGTGCCAGCAGCTTGGAGGGGGGGGGTTTACCCCTCCACTTT
- TRBJ1-1 once TRBV5-1 CASSPGGARRTEAFF TGCGCCAGCAGCCCGGGCGGGGCCCGGAGGACTGAAGCTTTCTTT
TRBD1 TRBJ2-2 once TRBV24-1 CATSTSGTGVDWVYTGELFF TGTGCCACCAGTACCTCCGGGACAGGGGTTGACTGGGTCTACACCGGGGAGCTGTTTTTT
TRBD1 TRBJ2-5 - TRBV15 CATTGRGQETQYF TGTGCCACCACAGGCAGGGGGCAAGAGACCCAGTACTTC
- TRBJ2-7 - TRBV11-2 CASSPITSYEQYF TGTGCCAGCAGCCCAATAACTAGCTACGAGCAGTACTTC
TRBD1 TRBJ2-6 - TRBV25-1 CASSGGTGVYGANVLTF TGTGCCAGCAGCGGGGGGACAGGGGTGTATGGGGCCAACGTCCTGACTTTC
- TRBJ1-1 once TRBV11-2 CASSLGQIAEAFF TGTGCCAGCAGCTTAGGACAGATCGCTGAAGCTTTCTTT
TRBD1 TRBJ1-2 once TRBV5-4 CASSLAGQGSSGYTF TGTGCCAGCAGCTTGGCGGGACAGGGTAGTTCTGGCTACACCTTC
TRBD1 TRBJ1-1 - TRBV6-6 CASIPGQGPDEAFF TGTGCCAGCATTCCGGGACAGGGACCGGATGAAGCTTTCTTT
TRBD2 TRBJ2-3 - TRBV5-6 CASSRTSGSRIGDTQYF TGTGCCAGCAGCAGGACTAGCGGGAGCCGAATTGGAGATACGCAGTATTTT
TRBD1 TRBJ2-7 - TRBV6-1 CASSELAGQGSYEQYF TGTGCCAGCAGTGAACTGGCGGGACAGGGGTCCTACGAGCAGTACTTC
- TRBJ1-1 - TRBV18 CASSPNRGRAAFF TGTGCCAGCTCACCTAATCGCGGGAGGGCAGCTTTCTTT
- TRBJ1-1 - TRBV5-1 CASSLGHNANTEAFF TGCGCCAGCAGCTTGGGTCACAATGCAAATACTGAAGCTTTCTTT
- TRBJ2-2 - TRBV7-9 CASSLALADTGELFF TGTGCCAGCAGCTTAGCACTAGCAGACACCGGGGAGCTGTTTTTT
- TRBJ1-2 - TRBV5-1 CASSKGHEPNYGYTF TGCGCCAGCAGCAAGGGACACGAACCGAACTATGGCTACACCTTC
TRBD1 TRBJ1-2 - TRBV5-6 CASSFTGDSPIYGYTF TGTGCCAGCAGCTTTACGGGGGACAGCCCTATCTATGGCTACACCTTC
- TRBJ1-2 - TRBV6-5 CASSPDGWYGYTF TGTGCCAGCAGCCCCGACGGGTGGTATGGCTACACCTTC
TRBD1 TRBJ2-7 - TRBV7-7 CASSPLPTGKGEQYF TGTGCCAGCAGCCCGCTACCGACAGGGAAGGGGGAGCAGTACTTC
- TRBJ1-6 - TRBV3-1/TRBV3-2 CASSQDLNAGTLHF TGTGCCAGCAGCCAAGATCTGAATGCGGGGACCCTCCACTTT
- TRBJ2-7 - TRBV11-2 CASSPVYEQYF TGTGCCAGCAGCCCTGTATACGAGCAGTACTTC
- TRBJ2-5 few TRBV20-1 CSAGDIETQYF TGCAGTGCAGGGGATATAGAGACCCAGTACTTC
TRBD1 TRBJ1-2 - TRBV6-5 CASMGTVPYGYTF TGTGCCAGCATGGGGACAGTCCCCTATGGCTACACCTTC
- TRBJ2-7 few TRBV6-5 CASRSDRTYEQYF TGTGCCAGCAGATCCGACAGGACGTACGAGCAGTACTTC
TRBD1 TRBJ2-1 - TRBV5-1 CASSLIQGAPPYNEQFF TGCGCCAGCAGCTTGATACAGGGGGCGCCCCCCTACAATGAGCAGTTCTTC
TRBD1 TRBJ1-1 - TRBV6-5 CASTRDRLGTEAFF TGTGCCAGCACTCGGGACAGGCTGGGCACTGAAGCTTTCTTT
TRBD1 TRBJ1-1 - TRBV19 CASALQGWQNTEAFF TGTGCCAGTGCGCTACAGGGGTGGCAGAACACTGAAGCTTTCTTT
TRBD1 TRBJ1-5 - TRBV12-3/TRBV12-4 CASTGGLGQPQHF TGTGCCAGCACAGGGGGCTTAGGTCAGCCCCAGCATTTT
- TRBJ2-3 - TRBV29-1 CSVTLEGRTDTQYF TGCAGCGTGACCCTCGAGGGTCGCACAGATACGCAGTATTTT
- TRBJ1-1 - TRBV12-5 CASALNTEAFF TGTGCTAGTGCCTTGAACACTGAAGCTTTCTTT
- TRBJ2-5 - TRBV14 CASSQVSGTFLGETQYF TGTGCCAGCAGCCAGGTTTCCGGGACATTCCTTGGAGAGACCCAGTACTTC
- TRBJ1-3 once TRBV9 CASSGLQGGNTIYF TGTGCCAGCAGCGGACTACAGGGTGGAAACACCATATATTTT
TRBD1 TRBJ2-7 - TRBV27 CASKGQASYEQYF TGTGCCAGCAAAGGACAGGCTTCCTACGAGCAGTACTTC
- TRBJ1-1 - TRBV7-2 CASSLSQDPTEAFF TGTGCCAGCAGCCTCTCTCAGGATCCCACTGAAGCTTTCTTT
- TRBJ1-2 - TRBV6-5 CATSGEALWGYTF TGTGCCACCAGCGGCGAGGCTTTATGGGGCTACACCTTC
- TRBJ2-7 - TRBV2 CASTYYRTYEQYF TGTGCCAGCACCTATTATCGGACTTACGAGCAGTACTTC